A selection of T cell receptor beta chains follows, all from one sample in a study of CD4 and CD8 cells across lung adenocarcinoma regions. TCRdb fed the PCR reads into MiXCR, producing one record per CDR3 protein. The sample includes more than 11,000 distinct CDR3 sequences, approximately 43% of them seen just once. Sequenced input: CD4+ T cells from the center of a lung tumor. These receptors were obtained from a male donor with lung adenocarcinoma. The CD4 and CD8 labels of this study may be unreliable. Each CDR3 is given with its conserved first and last residue. A D gene is named only where the DNA matches it firmly. Not all rows give a size; the values are once, few, many and, for expanded clones, a class.

abundance	j_gene	d_gene	v_gene	CDR3aa	CDR3nt
many	TRBJ1-1	-	TRBV6-6	CASQLQGRNTEAFF	TGTGCCAGCCAGTTACAGGGTAGAAACACTGAAGCTTTCTTT
many	TRBJ2-7	TRBD1	TRBV10-1	CASSADRFYEQYF	TGCGCCAGCAGCGCGGACAGGTTCTACGAGCAGTACTTC
many	TRBJ2-7	-	TRBV6-1	CASSGTKKYEQYF	TGTGCCAGCAGTGGTACCAAGAAATACGAGCAGTACTTC
-	TRBJ2-3	-	TRBV6-1	CASGGLGGDAKETQYF	TGTGCCAGCGGGGGACTAGGGGGCGATGCCAAAGAGACCCAGTATTTC
once	TRBJ1-3	-	TRBV29-1	CSVVKTGSGNTIYF	TGCAGCGTTGTCAAGACAGGCTCTGGAAACACCATATATTTT
-	TRBJ2-1	-	TRBV6-1	CASSTTEVAEQFF	TGTGCCAGCAGTACGACTGAGGTCGCTGAGCAGTTCTTC
medium-sized	TRBJ2-5	-	TRBV27	CASSGAAGTQYF	TGTGCCAGCAGTGGTGCTGCGGGGACCCAGTACTTC
-	TRBJ2-5	TRBD2	TRBV20-1	CSAGGGLAEETQYF	TGCAGTGCTGGTGGCGGACTAGCGGAAGAGACCCAGTACTTC
many	TRBJ2-4	-	TRBV6-1	CASSEEGRVKNIQYF	TGTGCCAGCAGTGAAGAGGGCAGGGTAAAAAACATTCAGTACTTC
-	TRBJ2-7	-	TRBV5-1	CASSLVSGDHEQYF	TGCGCCAGCAGCTTGGTATCAGGGGACCACGAGCAGTACTTC
medium-sized	TRBJ2-5	TRBD2	TRBV7-2	CASSLYASGSLAQYF	TGTGCCAGCAGCTTATATGCTAGCGGGAGTCTCGCCCAGTACTTC